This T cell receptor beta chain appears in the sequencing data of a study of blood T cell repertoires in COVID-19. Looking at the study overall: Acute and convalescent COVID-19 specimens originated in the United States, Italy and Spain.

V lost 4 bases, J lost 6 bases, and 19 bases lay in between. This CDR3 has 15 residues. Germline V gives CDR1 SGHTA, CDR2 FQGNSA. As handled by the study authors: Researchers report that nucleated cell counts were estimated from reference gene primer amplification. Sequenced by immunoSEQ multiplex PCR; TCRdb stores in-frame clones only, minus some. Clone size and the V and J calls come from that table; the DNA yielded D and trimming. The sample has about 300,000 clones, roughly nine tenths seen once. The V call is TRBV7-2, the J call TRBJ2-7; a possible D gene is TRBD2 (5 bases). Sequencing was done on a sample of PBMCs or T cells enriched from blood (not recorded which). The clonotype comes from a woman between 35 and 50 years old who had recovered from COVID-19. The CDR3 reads CASSYRGGVQLEQYF. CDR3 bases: TGTGCCAGCAGCTACCGGGGTGGCGTCCAGCTCGAGCAGTACTTC.